This T cell receptor beta chain was profiled in a study of cytomegalovirus exposure and HLA in healthy donors. Losses at the gene ends were 0 bases for V and 6 bases for J; bases not matched to a gene: 4. The CDR3 has 14 amino acids. Germline CDR1 reads MNHEY; CDR2 reads SVGAGI. With 60 Vbeta and 13 Jbeta primers, the PCR was carried out. Sequencing was performed with immunoSEQ multiplex PCR; in TCRdb, only in-frame clones are kept and a portion is missing. The repertoire has roughly 99,000 clones, around 77% of them found once; the top ten carry approximately 4.2%. This clone was counted only a few times.

The sequencing sample was made of PBMCs. This chain links TRBV6-5 with TRBJ2-7, with 8 positions matching TRBD1. The TCR was taken from a male donor in good health and CMV-seronegative. CDR3 amino acids: CASSYSPGGGEQYF. CDR3 in DNA: TGTGCCAGCAGTTACTCCCCAGGGGGCGGCGAGCAGTACTTC.